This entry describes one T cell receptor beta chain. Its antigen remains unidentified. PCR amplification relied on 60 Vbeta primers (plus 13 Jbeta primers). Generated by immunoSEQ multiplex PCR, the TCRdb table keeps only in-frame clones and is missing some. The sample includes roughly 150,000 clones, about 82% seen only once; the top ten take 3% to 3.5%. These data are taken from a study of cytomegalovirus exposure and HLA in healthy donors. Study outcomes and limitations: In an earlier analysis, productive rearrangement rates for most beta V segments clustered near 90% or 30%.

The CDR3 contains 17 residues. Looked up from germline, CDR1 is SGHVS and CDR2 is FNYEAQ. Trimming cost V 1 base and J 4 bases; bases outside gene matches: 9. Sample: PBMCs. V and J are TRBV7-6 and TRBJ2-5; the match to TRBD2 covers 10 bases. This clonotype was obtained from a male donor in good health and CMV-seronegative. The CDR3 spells CASSLGASGSGRETQYF. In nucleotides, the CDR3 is TGTGCCAGCAGCTTAGGTGCTAGCGGGAGTGGGCGAGAGACCCAGTACTTC.